This entry describes one T cell receptor beta chain. Its antigen is not known. The record originates from a study of cytotoxic CD8 clonotypes in ibrutinib-treated CLL. Produced via immunoSEQ multiplex PCR; TCRdb's table is partial and in-frame only. The table lists around 330,000 clones, 67% of them singletons, with roughly 6.8% in the top ten. Notes on the study in general: Patients with sustained remission and those progressing were sampled at differing times.

With cryopreserved PBMCs as the source, 1.5 to 2 micrograms of genomic DNA went to TCR beta libraries. The TCR sequence derives from a human donor with chronic lymphocytic leukemia. This sample comprised PBMCs, obtained after 36 months of ibrutinib treatment.

The CDR3 loop is CASSTLNSQTGNTIYF. CDR3 DNA sequence: TGTGCCAGCAGCACCCTGAACAGCCAGACTGGAAACACCATATATTTT. This rearrangement joins TRBV7-8 to TRBJ1-3; the D is unclear. Germline values: CDR1 SGHVS, CDR2 FQNEAQ. The ends were cut back, 5 bases at V and 2 bases at J, with 16 bases in the middle. The CDR3 spans 16 residues.